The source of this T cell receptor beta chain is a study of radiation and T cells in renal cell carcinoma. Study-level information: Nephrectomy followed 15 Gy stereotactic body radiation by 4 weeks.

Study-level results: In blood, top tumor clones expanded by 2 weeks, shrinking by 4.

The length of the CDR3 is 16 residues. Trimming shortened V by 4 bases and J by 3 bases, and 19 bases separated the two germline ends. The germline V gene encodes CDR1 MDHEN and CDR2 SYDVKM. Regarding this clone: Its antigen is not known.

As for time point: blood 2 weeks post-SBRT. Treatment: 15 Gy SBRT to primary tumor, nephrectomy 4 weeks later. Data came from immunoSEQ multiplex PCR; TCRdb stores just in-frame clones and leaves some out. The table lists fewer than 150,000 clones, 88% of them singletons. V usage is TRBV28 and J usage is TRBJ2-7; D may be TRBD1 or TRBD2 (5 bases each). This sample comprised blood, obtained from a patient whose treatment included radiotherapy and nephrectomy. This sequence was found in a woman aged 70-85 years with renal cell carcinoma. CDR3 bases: TGTGCCAGCAGTTCCCGGGACCGAACTATCTACTACGAGCAGTACTTC. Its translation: CASSSRDRTIYYEQYF.